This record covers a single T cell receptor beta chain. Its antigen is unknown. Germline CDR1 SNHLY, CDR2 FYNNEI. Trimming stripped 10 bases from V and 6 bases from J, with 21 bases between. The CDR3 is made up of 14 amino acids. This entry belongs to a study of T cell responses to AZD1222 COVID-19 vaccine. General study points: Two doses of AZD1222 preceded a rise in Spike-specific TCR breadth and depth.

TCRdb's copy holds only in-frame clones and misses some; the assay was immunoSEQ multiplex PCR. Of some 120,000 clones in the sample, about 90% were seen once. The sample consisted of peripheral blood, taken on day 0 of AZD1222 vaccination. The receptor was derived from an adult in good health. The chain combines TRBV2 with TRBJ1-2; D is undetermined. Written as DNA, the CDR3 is TGTGCCACCTTTACACTCCGGGGTGGCGATGGCTACACCTTC. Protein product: CATFTLRGGDGYTF.